The 17 T cell receptor beta chains below all came from one sample that was sequenced in a study of CD8 T cells in ankylosing spondylitis. One entry per CDR3 protein, called by TCRdb with MiXCR from the 5' RACE reads. Of under 250,000 distinct CDR3 sequences detected, 10% appear once; the ten largest clones hold 2.6%. Material for sequencing was blood, either unsorted or a sorted T cell fraction (not recorded which). The receptor set was obtained from a male donor with ankylosing spondylitis or in good health (not recorded which).

This chain connects TRBV30 to TRBJ2-3, with 9 bases that match TRBD2. Germline V gives CDR1 GTSNPN, CDR2 SVGIG (reference sequence). This CDR3 is built from 15 residues. V gave up 2 bases and J gave up 5 bases; unmatched junction bases: 8. The CDR3 DNA follows: TGTGCCTGGAGTAGGTGGCGGGGGGGCCAAGATACGCAGTATTTT. Translated: CAWSRWRGGQDTQYF.

V usage is TRBV30 and J usage is TRBJ2-1; 12 nucleotides agree with TRBD2. The CDR3 totals 16 residues. The J segment lost 9 bases and the V segment lost 4 bases, leaving 13 bases of the junction unmatched. From germline, CDR1 is GTSNPN and CDR2 SVGIG (reference sequence). CDR3: CAWTATPLAGGGEQFF. The CDR3, as DNA: TGTGCCTGGACTGCCACCCCTCTAGCGGGAGGGGGTGAGCAGTTCTTC.

This clonotype was picked up many times. The chain employs TRBV5-1 and TRBJ1-1; TRBD1 matches 11 bases. Germline-derived CDR1 and CDR2 are SGHRS and YFSETQ. With 0 bases clipped from V and 3 bases from J, the junction kept 4 bases outside the gene matches. The CDR3 contains 16 residues. CDR3 residues: CASSLGTGGADTEAFF. As DNA, the CDR3 is TGCGCCAGCAGCTTGGGGACAGGGGGCGCGGACACTGAAGCTTTCTTT. The full variable domain, with the rest looked up from reference TRBV5-1 and TRBJ1-1, is KAGVTQTPRYLIKTRGQQVTLSCSPISGHRSVSWYQQTPGQGLQFLFEYFSETQRNKGNFPGRFSGRQFSNSRSEMNVSTLELGDSALYLCASSLGTGGADTEAFFGQGTRLTVV.

This clonotype was seen ten or more times. The chain employs TRBV6-1 and TRBJ1-6; D not resolved. The germline V and J ends were trimmed by 8 bases and 6 bases, with 14 bases remaining between them. Germline CDR1 reads MNHNS; CDR2 reads SASEGT. The CDR3 extends over 14 amino acids. The CDR3 region has the DNA TGTGCCAGCTCTTCGGTGGAGCGTAATTCACCCCTCCACTTT. This translates into CASSSVERNSPLHF.

This rearrangement joins TRBV5-6 to TRBJ2-1, with a weak D call TRBD1 (7 bases). Trimming removed 5 bases at V and 13 bases at J, with 16 bases between. CDR1 is SGHDT and CDR2 is YYEEEE in the germline V gene. The CDR3 covers 12 residues. The CDR3 here is CASRGPRDRQFF. The CDR3, as DNA: TGTGCCAGCAGGGGGCCGCGGGACAGACAGTTCTTC.

Ten or more counts support this clonotype. This CDR3 reads CATRDGVYTEAFF. As DNA, the CDR3 is TGTGCCACCAGGGACGGTGTCTACACTGAAGCTTTCTTT. The chain combines TRBV15 with TRBJ1-1; D gene unclear. There are 13 residues in the CDR3. The V and J ends lost 6 bases and 3 bases respectively, with 11 bases between them. From germline, CDR1 is LNHNV and CDR2 YYDKDF (reference sequence).

This clonotype was seen at least ten times. The DNA for the CDR3 is TGTGCCAGCAGCTTAGACGGTGGTGGGAGGGCCAATGAGCAGTTCTTC. Protein product: CASSLDGGGRANEQFF. V gene TRBV7-2 combines with J gene TRBJ2-1, with 7 bases matching TRBD2. The V segment lost 1 base and the J segment 6 bases; nucleotides outside the gene matches: 9. The CDR3 runs to 16 residues. Germline V gives CDR1 SGHTA, CDR2 FQGNSA. The variable domain in full, with the rest retrieved from reference TRBV7-2 and TRBJ2-1, is GAGVSQSPSNKVTEKGKDVELRCDPISGHTALYWYRQSLGQGLEFLIYFQGNSAPDKSGLPSDRFSAERTGGSVSTLTIQRTQQEDSAVYLCASSLDGGGRANEQFFGPGTRLTVL.

In this sample, this clonotype turned up many times. This chain uses TRBV21-1 with TRBJ2-2; TRBD1 was called by the table and not checked on the DNA. TRBV21-1 is a pseudogene locus. The CDR3 is 15 amino acids. The CDR3 reads CASSRRQGNTGELFF. In nucleotides, the CDR3 is TGTGCCAGCAGCCGGCGACAGGGAAACACCGGGGAGCTGTTTTTT.

The gene calls are TRBV15 and TRBJ2-4; D gene uncertain. V lost 1 base to trimming and J lost 7 bases, with 2 bases between them. This CDR3 contains 11 residues. CDR1 is LNHNV and CDR2 is YYDKDF in the germline V gene (reference sequence). Here the CDR3 reads CATSRGNIQYF. In DNA, the CDR3 is TGTGCCACCAGCAGAGGGAACATTCAGTACTTC.

The rearrangement joins TRBV5-4 to TRBJ1-1; 11 nucleotides align to TRBD1. The CDR3 length is 18 residues. V trimming: 4 bases; J trimming: 2 bases; junction bases outside the gene matches: 13. Germline V gene data show CDR1 as SGHNT and CDR2 as YYREEE (reference sequence). The CDR3 nucleotides read TGTGCCAGCAGCGCGCCTCCGGGACAGGGGGTAAGAAACACTGAAGCTTTCTTT. Translating gives CASSAPPGQGVRNTEAFF.

This clonotype was counted at least ten times. V gene TRBV12-3 or TRBV12-4 combines with J gene TRBJ1-3, with D perhaps TRBD1 (6 bases). V lost 2 bases and J 2 bases, leaving 13 bases between the germline ends. The CDR3 runs 16 residues. The CDR3: CASSLPGGGAGNTIYF. CDR3 in DNA: TGTGCCAGCAGTTTACCCGGTGGGGGCGCTGGAAACACCATATATTTT.

This clonotype was counted many times. This rearrangement joins TRBV29-1 to TRBJ1-4; 9 nucleotides agree with TRBD1. The CDR3 sequence is 17 residues long. Germline V gene sequence: CDR1 SQVTM, CDR2 ANQGSEA. V lost 0 bases to trimming and J lost 7 bases; unmatched junction nucleotides: 12. Here the CDR3 reads CSVEEATWTGVGEKLFF. CDR3 in DNA: TGCAGCGTTGAAGAGGCAACGTGGACAGGGGTTGGTGAAAAACTGTTTTTT.

This clonotype was observed at least ten times. The V gene is TRBV4-1, the J gene TRBJ1-2, with a tentative D call TRBD1 (5 bases). The germline V and J ends were trimmed by 1 base and 5 bases, with 23 bases remaining between them. Germline V CDR1 and CDR2: MGHRA, YSYEKL. The CDR3 runs 18 residues. The CDR3 loop is CASSQGSELEGLLYGYTF. Written as DNA, the CDR3 is TGCGCCAGCAGCCAAGGGAGCGAGTTGGAGGGGTTACTTTATGGCTACACCTTC.

This clonotype was detected ten times or more. The chain carries TRBV11-3 and TRBJ2-3, with D tentatively TRBD1 or TRBD2 (5 bases each). CDR1 and CDR2 from the germline V gene are SGHNT and YENEEA. V was trimmed by 8 bases and J by 0 bases, leaving 12 bases between them. The CDR3 spans 14 residues. CDR3 protein: CASGRDGSTDTQYF. The CDR3 DNA is TGTGCCAGCGGCCGGGACGGAAGCACAGATACGCAGTATTTT.

This clonotype was seen repeatedly, ten times or more. The chain joins TRBV3-1 to TRBJ2-7; D perhaps matches TRBD2 (6 bases). Per germline, CDR1 LGHDT and CDR2 YNNKEL (reference sequence). Trimming removed 3 bases from V and 0 bases from J, with 9 bases in between. The CDR3 totals 14 residues. Written as DNA, the CDR3 is TGTGCCAGCAGCCATAGCGGAACCTCCTACGAGCAGTACTTC. It is translated as CASSHSGTSYEQYF.

Ten or more counts support this clonotype. This chain joins TRBV12-3 or TRBV12-4 and TRBJ2-1, with 9 bases aligning to TRBD2. This CDR3 comprises 20 residues. J was trimmed by 0 bases and V by 1 base; bases with no gene match: 13. The CDR3 DNA reads TGTGCCAGCAGTTTAGGCCGGGGGGCGGGGGGGGATAGCTCCTACAATGAGCAGTTCTTC. This codes for CASSLGRGAGGDSSYNEQFF.

This clonotype was seen repeatedly, ten times or more. This chain joins TRBV29-1 and TRBJ2-7; 8 bases are a match to TRBD2. The ends lost 4 bases at V and 5 bases at J; junction bases unmatched: 10. The germline gives CDR1 SQVTM, CDR2 ANQGSEA. The CDR3 has 14 amino acids. The CDR3 DNA sequence: TGCAGCGTTGCGGGGGGGGCCTTAGGGAACGAGCAGTACTTC. It yields the protein CSVAGGALGNEQYF.